Below, 21 T cell receptor beta chains from the same sample are listed, as sequenced in a study of T cell repertoires in cytomegalovirus infection. MiXCR, applied by TCRdb to the reads, yields one record per CDR3 protein. The sample records some 450,000 distinct CDR3 sequences, approximately 33% being singletons. Sample: PBMCs. Receptors originate from a human donor in good health (CMV status not recorded). Some clones in this sample may be carry-over from other donors' samples.

The chain uses TRBV10-3 and TRBJ2-5; D call uncertain. V lost 0 bases, J lost 5 bases, and 4 bases lay in between. The germline gives CDR1 ENHRY, CDR2 SYGVKD. The CDR3 sequence is 12 residues long. In DNA form, the CDR3 reads TGTGCCATCAGTGAGTCCGGGGAGACCCAGTACTTC. It yields the protein CAISESGETQYF.

The V and J genes are TRBV19 and TRBJ1-6, with 8 bases identical to TRBD1. The CDR3 runs 15 residues. Trimming took 5 bases from V and 4 from J; bases not matched to a gene: 4. Germline lookup yields CDR1 LNHDA and CDR2 SQIVND (reference sequence). DNA of the CDR3: TGTGCCAGTAGTGCGGGACAGGAGTATAATTCACCCCTCCACTTT. It is translated as CASSAGQEYNSPLHF.

This sequence joins TRBV11-2 and TRBJ2-5; 15 bases are a match to TRBD2. This CDR3 has 17 residues. CDR1 is SGHAT, CDR2 FQNNGV, per germline. Trimming at V came to 5 bases and at J to 5 bases, leaving 9 bases not matched to a gene. The CDR3 loop is CASSVRTSGGAEETQYF. The CDR3 DNA sequence: TGTGCCAGCAGCGTTAGGACTAGCGGGGGGGCCGAGGAGACCCAGTACTTC.

CDR3 sequence (DNA): TGTGCCATCAGTGAGGGGGGGCACAATGAGCAGTTCTTC. Translated: CAISEGGHNEQFF. The V gene is TRBV10-3, the J gene TRBJ2-1; D could derive from TRBD1 or TRBD2 (6 bases each). The germline V and J ends were trimmed by 2 bases and 5 bases, with 7 bases remaining between them. The CDR3 has 13 residues. The germline V gene encodes CDR1 ENHRY and CDR2 SYGVKD.

Comment on this clonotype: A single base separates this from a much larger clone, so it may be a read error. The V call is TRBV7-9, the J call TRBJ2-6, with D perhaps TRBD2 (6 bases). CDR3 length equals 17 residues. Germline V CDR1 and CDR2: SEHNR, FQNEAQ (reference sequence). The CDR3 DNA is TGTGCCAGCTGCTTTCGTACTCTGGGAGGTGGGGCCAACGTCCTGACTTTC. Protein sequence: CASCFRTLGGGANVLTF.

The V and J genes are TRBV4-1 and TRBJ2-7, with unresolved D. CDR1 is MGHRA and CDR2 is YSYEKL in the germline V gene. Trimming took 0 bases from V and 0 from J, leaving 12 bases between them. This CDR3 has 16 amino acids. In DNA, the CDR3 is TGCGCCAGCAGCCAAGATTTAGGCCAGAGCTCCTACGAGCAGTACTTC. Its protein product is CASSQDLGQSSYEQYF.

This clonotype was counted ten times or more. The chain combines TRBV7-2 with TRBJ1-4, with TRBD1 as a possible D gene (5 bases). This CDR3 has 14 residues. Trimming stripped 1 base from V and 10 bases from J, with 13 bases between. From germline, CDR1 is SGHTA and CDR2 FQGNSA. In DNA form, the CDR3 reads TGTGCCAGCAGCTTAGAGGGCGCCCAGGGAAAACTGTTTTTT. It specifies CASSLEGAQGKLFF.

The chain uses TRBV5-4 and TRBJ1-1; D not certain. CDR3 length: 15 residues. V was clipped by 2 bases and J by 8 bases, with 19 bases between them. Germline values: CDR1 SGHNT, CDR2 YYREEE (reference sequence). In nucleotides, the CDR3 is TGTGCCAGCAGCTTCATGGGATCGGTGGGCACGGAAGCTTTCTTT. As protein: CASSFMGSVGTEAFF. Based on the CDR3 plus reference TRBV5-4 and TRBJ1-1, the full variable domain is ETGVTQSPTHLIKTRGQQVTLRCSSQSGHNTVSWYQQALGQGPQFIFQYYREEENGRGNFPPRFSGLQFPNYSSELNVNALELDDSALYLCASSFMGSVGTEAFFGQGTRLTVV.

This clonotype was counted between two and nine times. The V gene is TRBV6-2 or TRBV6-3, the J gene TRBJ2-3, with a weak D call TRBD2 (5 bases). Germline values: CDR1 MNHEY, CDR2 SVGEGT. The CDR3 consists of 13 residues. V was pared by 5 bases and J by 5 bases, with 11 bases between. CDR3 DNA: TGTGCCAGCAGTCATACAGAGGGAGATACGCAGTATTTT. Its translation is CASSHTEGDTQYF.

This clonotype showed up just a few times. The chain is built from TRBV5-1 and TRBJ1-5; no clear D. There are 13 residues in the CDR3. CDR1 and CDR2 (germline): SGHRS, YFSETQ. V was shortened by 4 bases and J by 1 base, with 6 bases between the two germline ends. DNA of the CDR3: TGCGCCAGCAGCACCGAAAGCAATCAGCCCCAGCATTTT. Amino acid sequence: CASSTESNQPQHF.

Many counts were recorded for this clonotype. The chain combines TRBV7-2 with TRBJ2-5; unclear D gene. The CDR3 is 14 amino acids. Trimming took off 1 base at V and 5 bases at J, with 11 bases between the two ends. Germline assignment: CDR1 SGHTA and CDR2 FQGNSA. The CDR3 nucleotides read TGTGCCAGCAGCTTAGATCACTCGGGCGAGACCCAGTACTTC. Translated: CASSLDHSGETQYF.

V is TRBV19 and J is TRBJ2-2, with D perhaps TRBD1 (6 bases). Germline V gene sequence: CDR1 LNHDA, CDR2 SQIVND (reference sequence). The CDR3 has 15 residues. V was shortened by 7 bases and J by 1 base, with 13 bases between the two germline ends. The CDR3 coding sequence is TGTGCCAGTACCTCCGGGACAAGGAACACCGGGGAGCTGTTTTTT. This codes for CASTSGTRNTGELFF. Full variable domain (rest looked up from reference TRBV19 and TRBJ2-2): DGGITQSPKYLFRKEGQNVTLSCEQNLNHDAMYWYRQDPGQGLRLIYYSQIVNDFQKGDIAEGYSVSREKKESFPLTVTSAQKNPTAFYLCASTSGTRNTGELFFGEGSRLTVL.

The genes are TRBV15 and TRBJ2-5, with 7 bases matching TRBD1. CDR3 length equals 15 residues. Germline trimming cut 3 bases from V and 2 bases from J; bases unmatched to any gene: 6. The germline V gene encodes CDR1 LNHNV and CDR2 YYDKDF (reference sequence). In DNA form, the CDR3 reads TGTGCCACCAGCAGGACAGGGATAGGACAAGAGACCCAGTACTTC. Residues: CATSRTGIGQETQYF. Looking up the rest from reference TRBV15 and TRBJ2-5 gives the full variable domain: DAMVIQNPRYQVTQFGKPVTLSCSQTLNHNVMYWYQQKSSQAPKLLFHYYDKDFNNEADTPDNFQSRRPNTSFCFLDIRSPGLGDTAMYLCATSRTGIGQETQYFGPGTRLLVL.

The chain uses TRBV28 and TRBJ2-5, with 9 bases identical to TRBD1. Unmatched junction bases numbered 14, after V lost 6 bases and J lost 9 bases. Germline V lookup: CDR1 MDHEN, CDR2 SYDVKM. This CDR3 is 15 amino acids long. The CDR3 region has the DNA TGTGCCAGCAGAGGGACAGGGCTGGTCCGAGGGGCCCAGTACTTC. This sequence encodes CASRGTGLVRGAQYF. Looking up the rest from reference TRBV28 and TRBJ2-5 gives the full variable domain: DVKVTQSSRYLVKRTGEKVFLECVQDMDHENMFWYRQDPGLGLRLIYFSYDVKMKEKGDIPEGYSVSREKKERFSLILESASTNQTSMYLCASRGTGLVRGAQYFGPGTRLLVL.

Only one count was recorded for this clonotype. The rearrangement uses TRBV20-1 and TRBJ1-5; no definite D call. The CDR3 is made up of 12 amino acids. Germline values: CDR1 DFQATT, CDR2 SNEGSKA (reference sequence). Trimming pared 3 bases from V and 6 bases from J, leaving 9 bases between. This CDR3 reads CSARMQGQPQHF. The CDR3 DNA is TGCAGTGCTAGGATGCAAGGTCAGCCCCAGCATTTT.

There are many counts of this clonotype. V usage is TRBV7-2 and J usage is TRBJ2-1; D uncertain. Between the trimmed V and J ends, which lost 7 bases and 3 bases, there was a span of 19 bases. CDR1 is SGHTA, CDR2 FQGNSA, per germline. This CDR3 is built from 16 residues. DNA of the CDR3: TGTGCCAGCAAGAAAACTGGGCAGGCCTACTACAATGAGCAGTTCTTC. Protein: CASKKTGQAYYNEQFF.

This chain uses TRBV5-4 with TRBJ2-5, with 11 bases aligning to TRBD2. This CDR3 contains 16 residues. From germline, CDR1 is SGHNT and CDR2 YYREEE (reference sequence). With V trimmed by 0 bases and J by 5 bases, 6 bases remained unmatched. The CDR3: CASSLEFSGGGETQYF. The CDR3 nucleotides are TGTGCCAGCAGCTTGGAATTTAGCGGGGGGGGGGAGACCCAGTACTTC. The full variable domain, its missing parts supplied by reference TRBV5-4 and TRBJ2-5, is ETGVTQSPTHLIKTRGQQVTLRCSSQSGHNTVSWYQQALGQGPQFIFQYYREEENGRGNFPPRFSGLQFPNYSSELNVNALELDDSALYLCASSLEFSGGGETQYFGPGTRLLVL.

Ten or more counts support this clonotype. The rearrangement links TRBV19 to TRBJ2-3, with TRBD2 identical over 11 bases. The CDR3 loop spans 14 amino acids. With V trimmed by 9 bases and J by 5 bases, 7 bases remained unmatched. Looked up from germline, CDR1 is LNHDA and CDR2 is SQIVND (reference sequence). DNA of the CDR3: TGTGCCAGCACGCTAGCGGGGGGCGGAGATACGCAGTATTTT. Amino acids: CASTLAGGGDTQYF.

Points on this clonotype: Since a much larger clone is just one base distant, this may be a read error. This rearrangement joins TRBV7-2 to TRBJ2-5; D uncertain. Trimming removed 1 base at V and 5 bases at J, with 5 bases between. Per the germline V gene, CDR1 is SGHTA and CDR2 is FQGNSA. The CDR3 is made up of 12 amino acids. As DNA, the CDR3 is TGTGCCAGCAGCTTAGAACTGGAGACCCAGTACTTC. This encodes CASSLELETQYF.

About this clonotype: In this CDR3 the conserved last residue, phenylalanine or tryptophan, is missing, so a read error is likely. The gene calls are TRBV7-6 and TRBJ2-1; 9 bases are shared with TRBD1. Germline V gene sequence: CDR1 SGHVS, CDR2 FNYEAQ. J lost 6 bases, V lost 6 bases, and 9 bases had no gene match. This CDR3 is 15 amino acids long. CDR3 amino acids: CASREDRGNINEQFL. The CDR3 region has the DNA TGTGCCAGCAGAGAGGACAGGGGCAATATCAATGAGCAGTTCTTA.

Details on this clonotype: At one boundary the junction diverges from the germline segment, which might be a read error. The rearrangement joins TRBV4-1 to TRBJ2-1; 8 nucleotides line up with TRBD1. CDR3 length: 14 residues. Germline loops: CDR1 MGHRA, CDR2 YSYEKL. This CDR3 is CASRLQGGNNVQFF. The CDR3 coding sequence is TGCGCCAGCAGGCTACAGGGGGGTAACAATGTGCAGTTCTTC.